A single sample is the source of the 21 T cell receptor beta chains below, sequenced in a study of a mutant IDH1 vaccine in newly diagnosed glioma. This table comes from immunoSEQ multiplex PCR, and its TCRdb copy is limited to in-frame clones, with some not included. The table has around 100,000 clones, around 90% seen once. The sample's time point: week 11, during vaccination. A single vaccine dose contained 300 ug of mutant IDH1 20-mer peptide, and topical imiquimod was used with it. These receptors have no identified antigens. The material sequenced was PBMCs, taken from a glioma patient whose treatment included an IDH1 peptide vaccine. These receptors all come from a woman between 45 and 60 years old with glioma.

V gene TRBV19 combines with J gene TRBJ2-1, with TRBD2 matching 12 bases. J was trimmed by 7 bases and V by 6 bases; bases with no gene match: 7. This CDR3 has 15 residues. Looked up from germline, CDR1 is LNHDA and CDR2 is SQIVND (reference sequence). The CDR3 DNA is TGTGCCAGTAGACTAGCGGGAGGAAGGGCGAATGAGCAGTTCTTC. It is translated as CASRLAGGRANEQFF.

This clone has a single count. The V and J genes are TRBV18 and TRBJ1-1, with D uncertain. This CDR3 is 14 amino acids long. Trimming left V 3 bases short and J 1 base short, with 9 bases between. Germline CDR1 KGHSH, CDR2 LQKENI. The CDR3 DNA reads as TGTGCCAGCTCACCGGGTCGGGGGAACACTGAAGCTTTCTTT. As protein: CASSPGRGNTEAFF. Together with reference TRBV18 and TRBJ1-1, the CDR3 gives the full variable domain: NAGVMQNPRHLVRRRGQEARLRCSPMKGHSHVYWYRQLPEEGLKFMVYLQKENIIDESGMPKERFSAEFPKEGPSILRIQQVVRGDSAAYFCASSPGRGNTEAFFGQGTRLTVV.

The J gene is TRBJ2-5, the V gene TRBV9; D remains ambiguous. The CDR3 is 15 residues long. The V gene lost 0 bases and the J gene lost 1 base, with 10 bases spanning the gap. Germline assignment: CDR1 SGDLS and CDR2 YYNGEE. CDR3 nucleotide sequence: TGTGCCAGCAGCGTAGGTGGTAGTAGCCAAGAGACCCAGTACTTC. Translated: CASSVGGSSQETQYF.

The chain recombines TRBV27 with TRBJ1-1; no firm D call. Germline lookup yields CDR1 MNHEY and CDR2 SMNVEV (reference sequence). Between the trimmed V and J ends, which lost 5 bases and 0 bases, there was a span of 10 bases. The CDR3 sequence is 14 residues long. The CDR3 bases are TGTGCCAGCAGTCGGGGATCCATGAACACTGAAGCTTTCTTT. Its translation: CASSRGSMNTEAFF.

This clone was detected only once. CDR3 DNA sequence: TGTGCCAGTAGTATATGGGCGAGCTCTCCCGGGGAGCTGTTTTTT. It specifies CASSIWASSPGELFF. The gene calls are TRBV19 and TRBJ2-2, with D uncertain. V was pared by 2 bases and J by 6 bases, with 13 bases between. The germline V gene encodes CDR1 LNHDA and CDR2 SQIVND (reference sequence). The CDR3 covers 15 residues.

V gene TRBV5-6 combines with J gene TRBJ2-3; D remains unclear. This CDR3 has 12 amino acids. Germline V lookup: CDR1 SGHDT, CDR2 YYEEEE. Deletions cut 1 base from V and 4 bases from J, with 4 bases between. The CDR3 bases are TGTGCCAGCAGCTTGATCCCAGATACGCAGTATTTT. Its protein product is CASSLIPDTQYF. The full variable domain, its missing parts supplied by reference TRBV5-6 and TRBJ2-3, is DAGVTQSPTHLIKTRGQQVTLRCSPKSGHDTVSWYQQALGQGPQFIFQYYEEEERQRGNFPDRFSGHQFPNYSSELNVNALLLGDSALYLCASSLIPDTQYFGPGTRLTVL.

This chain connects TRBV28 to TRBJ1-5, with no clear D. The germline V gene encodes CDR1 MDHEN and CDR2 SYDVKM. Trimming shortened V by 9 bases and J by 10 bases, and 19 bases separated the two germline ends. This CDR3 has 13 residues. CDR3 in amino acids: CASSRKWGQPQHF. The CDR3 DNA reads TGTGCCAGTAGCCGGAAGTGGGGTCAACCCCAGCATTTT.

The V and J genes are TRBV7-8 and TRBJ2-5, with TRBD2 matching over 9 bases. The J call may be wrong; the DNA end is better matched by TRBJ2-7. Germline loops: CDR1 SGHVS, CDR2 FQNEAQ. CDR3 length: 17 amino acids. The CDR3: CASSPGGISGGLYEQYF. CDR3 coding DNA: TGTGCCAGCAGCCCCGGGGGGATTAGCGGGGGTCTATACGAGCAGTACTTC.

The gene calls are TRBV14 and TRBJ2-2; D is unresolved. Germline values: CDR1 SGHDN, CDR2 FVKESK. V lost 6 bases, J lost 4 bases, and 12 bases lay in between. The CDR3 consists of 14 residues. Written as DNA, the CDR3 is TGTGCCAGCAGGGAACCGGGTACCACCGGGGAGCTGTTTTTT. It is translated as CASREPGTTGELFF.

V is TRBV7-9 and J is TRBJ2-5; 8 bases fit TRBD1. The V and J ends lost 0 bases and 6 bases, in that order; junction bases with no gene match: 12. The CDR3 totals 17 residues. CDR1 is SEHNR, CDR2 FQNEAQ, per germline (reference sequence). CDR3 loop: CASSLAPPGQVLKTQYF. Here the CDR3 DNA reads TGTGCCAGCAGCTTAGCCCCGCCGGGACAGGTGCTGAAGACCCAGTACTTC.

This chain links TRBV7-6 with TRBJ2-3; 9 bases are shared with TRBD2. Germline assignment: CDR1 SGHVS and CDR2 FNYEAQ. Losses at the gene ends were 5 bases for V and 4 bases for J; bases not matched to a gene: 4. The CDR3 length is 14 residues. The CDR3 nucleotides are TGTGCCAGCAGCGCCTTAGCGGGGGCAGATACGCAGTATTTT. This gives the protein CASSALAGADTQYF. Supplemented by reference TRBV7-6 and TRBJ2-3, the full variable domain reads GAGVSQSPRYKVTKRGQDVALRCDPISGHVSLYWYRQALGQGPEFLTYFNYEAQQDKSGLPNDRFSAERPEGSISTLTIQRTEQRDSAMYRCASSALAGADTQYFGPGTRLTVL.

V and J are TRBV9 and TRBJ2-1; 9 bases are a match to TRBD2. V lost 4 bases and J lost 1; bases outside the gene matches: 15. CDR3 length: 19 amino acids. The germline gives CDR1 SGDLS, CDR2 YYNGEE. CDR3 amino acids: CASSPLGSSGNPSYNEQFF. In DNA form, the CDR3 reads TGTGCCAGCAGCCCCCTCGGGTCTAGCGGGAACCCATCCTACAATGAGCAGTTCTTC.

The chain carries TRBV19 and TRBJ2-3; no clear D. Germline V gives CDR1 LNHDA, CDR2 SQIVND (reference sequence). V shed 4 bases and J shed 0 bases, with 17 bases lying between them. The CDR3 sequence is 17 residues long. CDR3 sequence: CASSRVNRPRSTDTQYF. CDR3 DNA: TGTGCCAGTAGTAGGGTCAATAGGCCTCGGAGCACAGATACGCAGTATTTT.

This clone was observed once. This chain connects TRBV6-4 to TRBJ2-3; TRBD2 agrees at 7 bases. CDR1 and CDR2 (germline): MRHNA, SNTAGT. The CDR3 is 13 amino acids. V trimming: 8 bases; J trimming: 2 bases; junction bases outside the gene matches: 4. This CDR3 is CASRERDTDTQYF. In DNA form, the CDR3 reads TGTGCCAGCCGCGAGCGGGACACAGATACGCAGTATTTT.

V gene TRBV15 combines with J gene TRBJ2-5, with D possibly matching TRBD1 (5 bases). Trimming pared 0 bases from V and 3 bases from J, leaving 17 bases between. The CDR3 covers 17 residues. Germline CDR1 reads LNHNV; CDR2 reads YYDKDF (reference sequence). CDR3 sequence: CATSREAGLDSKETQYF. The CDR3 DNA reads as TGTGCCACCAGCAGAGAGGCAGGGCTAGACTCGAAAGAGACCCAGTACTTC.

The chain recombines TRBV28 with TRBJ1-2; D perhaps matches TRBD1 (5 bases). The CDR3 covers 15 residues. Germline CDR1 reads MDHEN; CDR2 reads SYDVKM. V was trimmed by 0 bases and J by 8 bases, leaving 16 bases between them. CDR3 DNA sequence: TGTGCCAGCAGTTTATGGAACAGGTTTAGCGAGGGCTACACCTTC. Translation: CASSLWNRFSEGYTF.

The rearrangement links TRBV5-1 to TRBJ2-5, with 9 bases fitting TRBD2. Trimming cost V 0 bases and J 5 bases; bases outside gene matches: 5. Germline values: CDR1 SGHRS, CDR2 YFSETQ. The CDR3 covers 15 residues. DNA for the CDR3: TGCGCCAGCAGCTTGGCTAGCGGGGTGGAGGAGACCCAGTACTTC. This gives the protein CASSLASGVEETQYF.

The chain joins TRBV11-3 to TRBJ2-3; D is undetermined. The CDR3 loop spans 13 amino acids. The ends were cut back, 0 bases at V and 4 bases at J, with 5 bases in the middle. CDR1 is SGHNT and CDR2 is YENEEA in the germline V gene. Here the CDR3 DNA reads TGTGCCAGCAGCTTAGAGGTCGCAGATACGCAGTATTTT. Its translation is CASSLEVADTQYF.

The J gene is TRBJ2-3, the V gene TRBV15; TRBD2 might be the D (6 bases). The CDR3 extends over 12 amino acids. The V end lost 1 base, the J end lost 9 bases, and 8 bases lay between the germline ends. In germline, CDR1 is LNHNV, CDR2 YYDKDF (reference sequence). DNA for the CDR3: TGTGCCACCAGCAGAGCGGCGGGAACGCAGTATTTT. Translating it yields CATSRAAGTQYF. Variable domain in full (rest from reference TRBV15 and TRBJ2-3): DAMVIQNPRYQVTQFGKPVTLSCSQTLNHNVMYWYQQKSSQAPKLLFHYYDKDFNNEADTPDNFQSRRPNTSFCFLDIRSPGLGDTAMYLCATSRAAGTQYFGPGTRLTVL.

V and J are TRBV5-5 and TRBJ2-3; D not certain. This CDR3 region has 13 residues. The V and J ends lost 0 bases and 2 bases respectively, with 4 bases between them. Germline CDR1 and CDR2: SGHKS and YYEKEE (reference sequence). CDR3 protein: CASSLAPTDTQYF. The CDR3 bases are TGTGCCAGCAGCTTGGCCCCCACAGATACGCAGTATTTT.

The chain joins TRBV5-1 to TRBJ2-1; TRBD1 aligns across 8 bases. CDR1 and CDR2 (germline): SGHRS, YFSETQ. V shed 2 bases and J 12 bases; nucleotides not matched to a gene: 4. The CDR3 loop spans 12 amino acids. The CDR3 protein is CASSFQGAGQFF. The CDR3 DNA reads TGCGCCAGCAGCTTTCAGGGGGCTGGGCAGTTCTTC.